This T cell receptor beta chain stems from a study of T cell responses to AZD1222 COVID-19 vaccine. The study, taken as a whole, reports: Donors, mostly white British, included more females; clonal diversity was possibly underestimated. The peak T cell response came first, and repertoires were sampled only after it. Among those given AZD1222, only five or six were seropositive at baseline.

A word on this clone: The antigen remains unidentified.

Generated by immunoSEQ multiplex PCR, the TCRdb table keeps only in-frame clones and is missing some. The table records 140,000 to 150,000 clones, 75% to 95% of them present only once. V was shortened by 1 base and J by 2 bases, with 12 bases between the two germline ends. The CDR3 has 15 amino acids. Looked up from germline, CDR1 is MNHEY and CDR2 is SVGAGI. The clonotype originates from an adult in good health. This rearrangement joins TRBV6-5 to TRBJ2-7, with TRBD2 as a possible D gene (6 bases). The specimen was peripheral blood, collected on day 0 of MenACWY control vaccination. CDR3 sequence reads: CASSYYISGPYEQYF. The CDR3 DNA sequence: TGTGCCAGCAGTTACTATATTAGCGGTCCCTACGAGCAGTACTTC.